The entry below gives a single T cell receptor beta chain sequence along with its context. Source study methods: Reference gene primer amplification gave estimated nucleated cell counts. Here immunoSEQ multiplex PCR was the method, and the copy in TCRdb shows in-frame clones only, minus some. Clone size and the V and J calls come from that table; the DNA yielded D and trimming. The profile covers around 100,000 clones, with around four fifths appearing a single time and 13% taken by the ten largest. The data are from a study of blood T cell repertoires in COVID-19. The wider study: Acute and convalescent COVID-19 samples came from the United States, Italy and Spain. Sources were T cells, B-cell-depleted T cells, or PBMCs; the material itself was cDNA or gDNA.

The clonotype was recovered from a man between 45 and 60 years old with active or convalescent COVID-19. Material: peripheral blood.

As DNA, the CDR3 is TGTGCCAGCAGCTTGACTGGACAGGGAACCCATCAGCCCCAGCATTTT. Translating gives CASSLTGQGTHQPQHF. This chain uses TRBV5-6 with TRBJ1-5, with TRBD1 matching over 8 bases. Germline lookup yields CDR1 SGHDT and CDR2 YYEEEE. With V trimmed by 1 base and J by 5 bases, 8 bases remained unmatched. CDR3 length: 16 amino acids.